Presented here are 32 T cell receptor beta chains from one specimen sequenced in a study of T cells in localized non-small cell lung cancer. This table comes from immunoSEQ multiplex PCR, and its TCRdb copy is limited to in-frame clones, with some not included. The table records more than 70,000 clones, approximately 85% of them present only once. This specimen was peripheral blood, taken before any cancer treatment. The receptors here all came from a man aged 40 to 70 with stage I lung adenocarcinoma.

A remark on this clone: Distinct nucleotide sequences in the sample also encode this CDR3. V and J are TRBV20-1 and TRBJ1-1; D is ambiguous. From germline, CDR1 is DFQATT and CDR2 SNEGSKA (reference sequence). Trimming cost V 0 bases and J 8 bases, with 7 bases left between them. CDR3 length equals 11 residues. Here the CDR3 reads CSARDGDEAFF. CDR3 bases: TGCAGTGCTAGAGACGGAGACGAAGCTTTCTTT.

The chain is built from TRBV23-1 and TRBJ2-7; a weak D match, TRBD2 (6 bases). TRBV23-1 is designated an ORF whose function remains uncertain. The V end lost 0 bases, the J end lost 2 bases, and 8 bases lay between the germline ends. The CDR3 sequence is 14 residues long. The CDR3 here is CASSQSGLPYEQYF. The CDR3 DNA reads as TGCGCCAGCAGTCAATCGGGACTTCCCTACGAGCAGTACTTC.

The count of this clone is one. The chain combines TRBV7-2 with TRBJ2-7, with D perhaps matching TRBD2 (6 bases). V was clipped by 0 bases and J by 5 bases, with 11 bases between them. Germline V gives CDR1 SGHTA, CDR2 FQGNSA. This CDR3 is built from 14 residues. CDR3 protein: CASSLAMTSDEQYF. In DNA form, the CDR3 reads TGTGCCAGCAGCTTAGCGATGACTAGTGACGAGCAGTACTTC.

The genes are TRBV6-1 and TRBJ2-3; 7 nucleotides line up with TRBD2. Trimming took 8 bases from V and 0 from J; bases not matched to a gene: 8. The CDR3 covers 15 residues. Germline values: CDR1 MNHNS, CDR2 SASEGT. Written as DNA, the CDR3 is TGTGCCAGCCGACGGGACTACGCTAGCACAGATACGCAGTATTTT. It is translated as CASRRDYASTDTQYF.

The chain carries TRBV2 and TRBJ1-3; 7 bases are shared with TRBD1. Germline V gene lookup returns CDR1 SNHLY and CDR2 FYNNEI. The CDR3 has 16 amino acids. Trimming at V came to 6 bases and at J to 2 bases, leaving 10 bases not matched to a gene. DNA of the CDR3: TGTGCCAGCAGCTTGGAGAGGGGGCAGGCTGGAAACACCATATATTTT. Protein sequence: CASSLERGQAGNTIYF.

CDR3 DNA sequence: TGTGCCAGCAAGACAGGGGGCAATGAGCAGTTCTTC. Translating it yields CASKTGGNEQFF. The chain recombines TRBV27 with TRBJ2-1; 9 bases are a match to TRBD1. Trimming removed 7 bases from V and 6 bases from J; junction bases left unmatched: 1. This CDR3 has 12 amino acids. In germline, CDR1 is MNHEY, CDR2 SMNVEV (reference sequence).

The rearrangement links TRBV7-8 to TRBJ2-7; no definite D call. Trimming left V 1 base short and J 2 bases short, with 9 bases between. The CDR3 length is 14 residues. Germline CDR1 and CDR2: SGHVS and FQNEAQ. The CDR3 DNA sequence: TGTGCCAGCAGCTTAGGAGACTTGACCTACGAGCAGTACTTC. Translating it yields CASSLGDLTYEQYF.

The V gene is TRBV27, the J gene TRBJ2-5; TRBD2 might be the D (6 bases). Germline lookup yields CDR1 MNHEY and CDR2 SMNVEV (reference sequence). V was shortened by 4 bases and J by 5 bases, with 23 bases between the two germline ends. This CDR3 contains 17 residues. The CDR3 DNA reads as TGTGCCAGCAGTTCCACTACGGGCGGGACCTATGGGGAGACCCAGTACTTC. Translating gives CASSSTTGGTYGETQYF.

This rearrangement joins TRBV7-6 to TRBJ2-1; D is unclear. The germline V and J ends were trimmed by 3 bases and 6 bases, with 6 bases remaining between them. The V gene's germline CDR1 is SGHVS and CDR2 FNYEAQ. The CDR3 is 12 amino acids. CDR3 coding DNA: TGTGCCAGCAGCTTTGAAGTCAATGAGCAGTTCTTC. It codes for CASSFEVNEQFF. Looking up the rest from reference TRBV7-6 and TRBJ2-1 gives the full variable domain: GAGVSQSPRYKVTKRGQDVALRCDPISGHVSLYWYRQALGQGPEFLTYFNYEAQQDKSGLPNDRFSAERPEGSISTLTIQRTEQRDSAMYRCASSFEVNEQFFGPGTRLTVL.

This rearrangement joins TRBV28 to TRBJ1-2; no clear D. From germline, CDR1 is MDHEN and CDR2 SYDVKM. The V end lost 8 bases, the J end lost 8 bases, and 9 bases lay between the germline ends. The CDR3 has 10 amino acids. DNA for the CDR3: TGTGCCAGCCTGTCGGGGGGCTACACCTTC. Translation gives CASLSGGYTF.

The J gene is TRBJ2-5, the V gene TRBV7-8; 16 nucleotides agree with TRBD2. Germline CDR1 SGHVS, CDR2 FQNEAQ. With V trimmed by 4 bases and J by 4 bases, 3 bases remained unmatched. CDR3 length: 16 amino acids. CDR3: CASSWGTSGRGETQYF. For the CDR3, the DNA is TGTGCCAGCAGCTGGGGGACTAGCGGGAGGGGAGAGACCCAGTACTTC.

The chain has TRBV28 and TRBJ1-1; unclear D gene. The CDR3 totals 15 residues. Trimming shortened V by 7 bases and J by 3 bases, and 18 bases separated the two germline ends. From germline, CDR1 is MDHEN and CDR2 SYDVKM. The CDR3 reads CASTPRGQRDTEAFF. Written as DNA, the CDR3 is TGTGCCAGCACCCCGCGCGGGCAGAGGGACACTGAAGCTTTCTTT.

The chain links TRBV7-2 to TRBJ1-2; TRBD1 matches 9 bases. The V gene's germline CDR1 is SGHTA and CDR2 FQGNSA. This CDR3 has 14 residues. V was pared by 1 base and J by 8 bases, with 5 bases of the junction left unmatched. The CDR3 nucleotides read TGTGCCAGCAGCTTAGGGACAGGGGCCAAAGGCTACACCTTC. Encoded protein: CASSLGTGAKGYTF. Drawing the rest from reference TRBV7-2 and TRBJ1-2, the complete variable domain is GAGVSQSPSNKVTEKGKDVELRCDPISGHTALYWYRQSLGQGLEFLIYFQGNSAPDKSGLPSDRFSAERTGGSVSTLTIQRTQQEDSAVYLCASSLGTGAKGYTFGSGTRLTVV.

The chain has TRBV5-1 and TRBJ1-3; TRBD1 might be the D (5 bases). Between the trimmed V and J ends, which lost 4 bases and 0 bases, there was a span of 14 bases. Germline loops: CDR1 SGHRS, CDR2 YFSETQ. This CDR3 comprises 16 residues. The CDR3 is CASSGRQLGSGNTIYF. Here the CDR3 DNA reads TGCGCCAGCAGCGGGCGACAGCTAGGCTCTGGAAACACCATATATTTT.

V and J are TRBV4-2 and TRBJ1-2, with 8 positions matching TRBD1. The V gene's germline CDR1 is LGHNA and CDR2 YNFKEQ. V dropped 7 bases and J dropped 3; count of bases not matched to a gene: 19. The CDR3 extends over 18 amino acids. CDR3: CASNDSGGGPYSDYGYTF. The DNA for the CDR3 is TGTGCCAGCAACGACTCAGGGGGCGGCCCCTATTCTGACTATGGCTACACCTTC.

This chain uses TRBV7-6 with TRBJ2-7; a weak D match, TRBD1 (5 bases). Per germline, CDR1 SGHVS and CDR2 FNYEAQ. The CDR3 covers 14 residues. V was trimmed by 2 bases and J by 1 base, leaving 9 bases between them. The CDR3 reads CASSLQSGSYEQYF. For the CDR3, the DNA is TGTGCCAGCAGCTTACAATCAGGGTCCTACGAGCAGTACTTC.

The chain combines TRBV5-8 with TRBJ2-2, with D perhaps assigned TRBD1 or TRBD2 (5 bases each). The germline gives CDR1 SGHTS, CDR2 YDEGEE. This CDR3 comprises 16 residues. Deletions cut 4 bases from V and 4 bases from J, with 17 bases between. CDR3 DNA sequence: TGTGCCAGCAGCGGAGGTGCAGGGATGGGCACCGGGGAGCTGTTTTTT. Its protein is CASSGGAGMGTGELFF. The variable domain in full, with the rest retrieved from reference TRBV5-8 and TRBJ2-2, is EAGVTQSPTHLIKTRGQQATLRCSPISGHTSVYWYQQALGLGLQFLLWYDEGEERNRGNFPPRFSGRQFPNYSSELNVNALELEDSALYLCASSGGAGMGTGELFFGEGSRLTVL.

This sequence joins TRBV2 and TRBJ2-7, with D perhaps matching TRBD2 (5 bases). The CDR3 covers 14 residues. Between the trimmed V and J ends, which lost 6 bases and 7 bases, there was a span of 19 bases. Germline CDR1 reads SNHLY; CDR2 reads FYNNEI. The CDR3 coding sequence is TGTGCCAGCAGCTCCGGGTCAATACCGGGAGAGCAGTACTTC. Protein sequence: CASSSGSIPGEQYF.

V is TRBV6-1 and J is TRBJ1-1, with D maybe TRBD1 (5 bases). Germline V CDR1 and CDR2: MNHNS, SASEGT. The V gene lost 4 bases and the J gene lost 1 base, with 10 bases spanning the gap. The CDR3 contains 14 residues. CDR3 region: CASSARTPNTEAFF. DNA of the CDR3: TGTGCCAGCAGTGCCCGGACACCGAACACTGAAGCTTTCTTT.

The chain employs TRBV6-6 and TRBJ1-2; D is perhaps TRBD1 (5 bases). Germline assignment: CDR1 MNHNY and CDR2 SVGAGI (reference sequence). V was cut by 6 bases and J by 8 bases, with 13 bases left in between. The CDR3 is 12 residues long. The CDR3 DNA follows: TGTGCCAGCAGACGGGGACCTGAAGGCTACACCTTC. This codes for CASRRGPEGYTF.

This clone was observed a single time. V usage is TRBV5-5 and J usage is TRBJ1-2, with D tentatively TRBD1 (5 bases). This CDR3 comprises 12 residues. Between the trimmed V and J ends, which lost 6 bases and 2 bases, there was a span of 8 bases. Germline V gives CDR1 SGHKS, CDR2 YYEKEE (reference sequence). CDR3 DNA sequence: TGTGCCAGCAAGGAGGGGAACTATGGCTACACCTTC. Its translation: CASKEGNYGYTF. The complete variable domain, with remaining parts taken from reference TRBV5-5 and TRBJ1-2, reads DAGVTQSPTHLIKTRGQQVTLRCSPISGHKSVSWYQQVLGQGPQFIFQYYEKEERGRGNFPDRFSARQFPNYSSELNVNALLLGDSALYLCASKEGNYGYTFGSGTRLTVV.

The rearrangement links TRBV7-2 to TRBJ2-3; 10 bases are a match to TRBD2. CDR3 size: 16 residues. The junction had 9 bases not matched to a gene; V was cut back by 5 bases and J by 4 bases. CDR1 is SGHTA, CDR2 FQGNSA, per germline. The CDR3 DNA sequence: TGTGCCAGCAGCCGCCCTAGCGGGGGCCCATCAGATACGCAGTATTTT. Translation gives CASSRPSGGPSDTQYF.

V and J are TRBV11-2 and TRBJ2-1; 14 nucleotides align to TRBD2. V was clipped by 2 bases and J by 0 bases; unmatched bases: 3. Germline-derived CDR1 and CDR2 are SGHAT and FQNNGV. The CDR3 runs 18 residues. This chain's CDR3 is CASSLRLAGGSSYNEQFF. The CDR3 DNA is TGTGCCAGCAGCTTACGACTAGCGGGAGGGAGCTCCTACAATGAGCAGTTCTTC.

This chain joins TRBV5-8 and TRBJ2-5, with D possibly matching TRBD2 (6 bases). Germline assignment: CDR1 SGHTS and CDR2 YDEGEE. Trimming removed 2 bases from V and 5 bases from J, with 16 bases in between. The length of the CDR3 is 15 residues. The CDR3 region has the DNA TGTGCCAGCAGCTTCACTTACAGTGGAGGGGAGACCCAGTACTTC. It yields the protein CASSFTYSGGETQYF. Full variable domain (rest looked up from reference TRBV5-8 and TRBJ2-5): EAGVTQSPTHLIKTRGQQATLRCSPISGHTSVYWYQQALGLGLQFLLWYDEGEERNRGNFPPRFSGRQFPNYSSELNVNALELEDSALYLCASSFTYSGGETQYFGPGTRLLVL.

The chain couples TRBV28 to TRBJ1-3, with D unclear. V was pared by 7 bases and J by 4 bases, with 14 bases between. CDR3 length: 14 residues. The germline CDR1 and CDR2 sequences are MDHEN and SYDVKM. CDR3: CASKNPDRGNTIYF. CDR3 nucleotides: TGTGCCAGCAAAAATCCAGATAGAGGAAACACCATATATTTT.

The V and J genes are TRBV19 and TRBJ1-5, with TRBD1 as a possible D gene (6 bases). This CDR3 comprises 15 residues. Germline assignment: CDR1 LNHDA and CDR2 SQIVND (reference sequence). V lost 5 bases to trimming and J lost 3 bases, with 14 bases between them. The CDR3 here is CASSLRTAPNQPQHF. In DNA, the CDR3 is TGTGCCAGTAGTCTAAGGACAGCCCCCAATCAGCCCCAGCATTTT.

The genes are TRBV12-5 and TRBJ2-1; 8 bases fit TRBD2. The CDR3 runs to 15 residues. Germline V lookup: CDR1 LGHNT, CDR2 FRNRAP. With V trimmed by 1 base and J by 3 bases, 2 bases remained unmatched. CDR3: CASGLGTSIYNEQFF. The CDR3 DNA sequence: TGTGCTAGTGGTTTGGGGACTAGCATCTACAATGAGCAGTTCTTC.

The V gene is TRBV21-1, the J gene TRBJ2-7; TRBD1, the table's D call, was not compared with the DNA. TRBV21-1 represents a pseudogene. The CDR3 covers 15 residues. Here the CDR3 DNA reads TGTGCCAGCAGCAAAATTCTCCGGGACAGGGATGAGCAGTACTTC. Its translation: CASSKILRDRDEQYF.

The chain combines TRBV12-5 with TRBJ1-5, with D uncertain. The CDR3 contains 13 residues. Germline loops: CDR1 LGHNT, CDR2 FRNRAP. V lost 1 base and J 7 bases, leaving 8 bases between the germline ends. CDR3 bases: TGTGCTAGTGGTTTGGGGCTGGGGCAGCCCCAGCATTTT. The encoded protein is CASGLGLGQPQHF.

This chain links TRBV11-2 with TRBJ2-6, with D uncertain. The CDR3 has 14 residues. Trimming stripped 2 bases from V and 2 bases from J, with 4 bases between. Germline CDR1 is SGHAT and CDR2 is FQNNGV. The CDR3 protein is CASSLSAGANVLTF. The DNA of the CDR3 is TGTGCCAGCAGCTTATCCGCTGGGGCCAACGTCCTGACTTTC. Drawing the rest from reference TRBV11-2 and TRBJ2-6, the complete variable domain is EAGVAQSPRYKIIEKRQSVAFWCNPISGHATLYWYQQILGQGPKLLIQFQNNGVVDDSQLPKDRFSAERLKGVDSTLKIQPAKLEDSAVYLCASSLSAGANVLTFGAGSRLTVL.

The chain employs TRBV19 and TRBJ2-3; no clear D. CDR3 size: 13 residues. Deletions cut 5 bases from V and 3 bases from J, with 9 bases between. Looked up from germline, CDR1 is LNHDA and CDR2 is SQIVND (reference sequence). The CDR3 reads CASSSTETDTQYF. For the CDR3, the DNA is TGTGCCAGTAGTTCGACTGAAACAGATACGCAGTATTTT.

The genes are TRBV5-1 and TRBJ2-1; 14 bases line up with TRBD2. Unmatched junction bases numbered 12, after V lost 1 base and J lost 3 bases. The CDR3 length is 20 residues. In germline, CDR1 is SGHRS, CDR2 YFSETQ. CDR3 DNA sequence: TGCGCCAGCAGCTTGCGACCCGGGGGGACTAGCGGGAGTCACTACAATGAGCAGTTCTTC. It translates to CASSLRPGGTSGSHYNEQFF.